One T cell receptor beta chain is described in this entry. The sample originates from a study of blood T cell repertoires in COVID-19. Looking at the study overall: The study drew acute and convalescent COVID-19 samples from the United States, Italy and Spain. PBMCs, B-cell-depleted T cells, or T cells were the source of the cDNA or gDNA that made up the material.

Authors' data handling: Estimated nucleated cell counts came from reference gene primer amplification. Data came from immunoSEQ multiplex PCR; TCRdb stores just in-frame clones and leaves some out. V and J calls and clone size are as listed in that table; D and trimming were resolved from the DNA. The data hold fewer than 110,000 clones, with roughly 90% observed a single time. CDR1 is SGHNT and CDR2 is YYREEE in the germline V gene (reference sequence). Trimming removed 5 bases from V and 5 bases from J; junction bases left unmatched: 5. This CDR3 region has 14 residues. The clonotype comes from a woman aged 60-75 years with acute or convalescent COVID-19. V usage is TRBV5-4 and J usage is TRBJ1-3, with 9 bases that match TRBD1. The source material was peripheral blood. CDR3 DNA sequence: TGTGCCAGCAGTCACGGACAGGGGAGAAACACCATATATTTT. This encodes CASSHGQGRNTIYF.